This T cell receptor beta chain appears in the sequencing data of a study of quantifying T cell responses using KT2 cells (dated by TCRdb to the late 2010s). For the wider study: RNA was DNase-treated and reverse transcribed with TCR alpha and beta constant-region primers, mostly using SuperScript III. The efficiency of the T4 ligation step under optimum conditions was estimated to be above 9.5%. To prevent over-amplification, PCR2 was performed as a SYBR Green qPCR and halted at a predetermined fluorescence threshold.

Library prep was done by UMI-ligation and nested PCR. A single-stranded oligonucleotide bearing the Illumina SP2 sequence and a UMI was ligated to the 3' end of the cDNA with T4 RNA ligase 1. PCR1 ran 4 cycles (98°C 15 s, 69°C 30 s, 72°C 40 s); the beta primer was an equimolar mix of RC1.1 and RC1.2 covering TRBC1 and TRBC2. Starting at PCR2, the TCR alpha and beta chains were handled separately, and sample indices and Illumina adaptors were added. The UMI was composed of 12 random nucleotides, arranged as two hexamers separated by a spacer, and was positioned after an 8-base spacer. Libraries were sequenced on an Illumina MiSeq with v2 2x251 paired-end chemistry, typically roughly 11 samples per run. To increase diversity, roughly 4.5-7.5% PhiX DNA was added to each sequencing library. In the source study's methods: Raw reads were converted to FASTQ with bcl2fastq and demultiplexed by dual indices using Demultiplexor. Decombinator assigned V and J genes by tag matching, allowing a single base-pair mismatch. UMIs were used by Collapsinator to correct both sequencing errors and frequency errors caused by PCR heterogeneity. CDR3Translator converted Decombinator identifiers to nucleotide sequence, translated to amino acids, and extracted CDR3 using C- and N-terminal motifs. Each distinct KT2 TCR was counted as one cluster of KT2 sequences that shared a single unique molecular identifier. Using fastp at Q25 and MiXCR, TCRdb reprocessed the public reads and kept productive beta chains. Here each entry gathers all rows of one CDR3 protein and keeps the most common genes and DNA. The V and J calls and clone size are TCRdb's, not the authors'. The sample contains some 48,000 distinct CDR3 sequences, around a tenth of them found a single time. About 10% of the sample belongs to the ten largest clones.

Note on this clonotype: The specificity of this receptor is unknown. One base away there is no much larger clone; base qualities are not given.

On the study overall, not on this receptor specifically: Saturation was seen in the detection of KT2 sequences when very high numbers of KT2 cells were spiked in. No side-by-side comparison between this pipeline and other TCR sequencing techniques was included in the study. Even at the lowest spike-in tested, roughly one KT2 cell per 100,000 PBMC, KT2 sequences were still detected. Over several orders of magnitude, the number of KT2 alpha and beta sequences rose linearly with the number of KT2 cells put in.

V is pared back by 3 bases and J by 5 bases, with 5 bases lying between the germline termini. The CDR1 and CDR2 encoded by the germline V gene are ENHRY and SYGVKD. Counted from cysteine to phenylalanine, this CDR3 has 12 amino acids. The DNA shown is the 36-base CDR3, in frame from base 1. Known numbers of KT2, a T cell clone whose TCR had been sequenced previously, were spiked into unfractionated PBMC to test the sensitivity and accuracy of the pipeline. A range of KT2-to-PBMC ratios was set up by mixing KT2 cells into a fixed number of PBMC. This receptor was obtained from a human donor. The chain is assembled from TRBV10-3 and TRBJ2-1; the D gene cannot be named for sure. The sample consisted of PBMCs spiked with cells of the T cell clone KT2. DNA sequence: TGTGCCATCAGTGAACTTGACAATGAGCAGTTCTTC. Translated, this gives CAISELDNEQFF.